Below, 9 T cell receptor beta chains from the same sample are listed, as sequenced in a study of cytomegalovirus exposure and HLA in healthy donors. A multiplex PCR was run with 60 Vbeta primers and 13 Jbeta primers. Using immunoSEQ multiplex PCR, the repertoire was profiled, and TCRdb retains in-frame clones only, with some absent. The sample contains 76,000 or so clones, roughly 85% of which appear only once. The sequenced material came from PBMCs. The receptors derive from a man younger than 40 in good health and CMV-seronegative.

CDR3 residues: CASSKNPGQFYEQYF. The CDR3 nucleotides read TGTGCCAGCAGCAAGAATCCGGGACAGTTCTACGAGCAGTACTTC. The genes are TRBV5-5 and TRBJ2-7, with TRBD1 identical over 7 bases. The ends lost 4 bases at V and 3 bases at J; junction bases unmatched: 10. The CDR3 spans 15 residues. The germline V gene has CDR1 SGHKS and CDR2 YYEKEE (reference sequence).

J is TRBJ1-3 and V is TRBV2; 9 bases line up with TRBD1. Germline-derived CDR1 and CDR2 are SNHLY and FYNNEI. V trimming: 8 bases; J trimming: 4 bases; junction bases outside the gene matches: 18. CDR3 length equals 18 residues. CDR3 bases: TGTGCCAGCGAGAGGTTGGACAGGGGTTTCGATGGAGGAAACACCATATATTTT. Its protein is CASERLDRGFDGGNTIYF.

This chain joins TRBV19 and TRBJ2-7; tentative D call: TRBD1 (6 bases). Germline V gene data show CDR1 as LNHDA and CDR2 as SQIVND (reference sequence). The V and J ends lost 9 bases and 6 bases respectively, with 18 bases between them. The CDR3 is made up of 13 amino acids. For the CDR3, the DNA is TGTGCCAGGGGGAACAGGGTCCCCCTCGAGCAGTACTTC. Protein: CARGNRVPLEQYF.

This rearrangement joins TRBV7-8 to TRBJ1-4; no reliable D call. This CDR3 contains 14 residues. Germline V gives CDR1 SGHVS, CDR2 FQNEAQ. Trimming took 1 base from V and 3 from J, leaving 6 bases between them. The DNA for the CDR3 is TGTGCCAGCAGCTTAGTAGTGTCTAATGAAAAACTGTTTTTT. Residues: CASSLVVSNEKLFF. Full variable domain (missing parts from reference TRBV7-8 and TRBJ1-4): GAGVSQSPRYKVAKRGQDVALRCDPISGHVSLFWYQQALGQGPEFLTYFQNEAQLDKSGLPSDRFFAERPEGSVSTLKIQRTQQEDSAVYLCASSLVVSNEKLFFGSGTQLSVL.

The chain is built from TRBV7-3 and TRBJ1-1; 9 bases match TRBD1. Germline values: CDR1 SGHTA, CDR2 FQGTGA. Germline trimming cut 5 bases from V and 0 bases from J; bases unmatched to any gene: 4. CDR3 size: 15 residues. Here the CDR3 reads CASSLYRGLNTEAFF. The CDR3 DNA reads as TGTGCCAGCAGCCTTTACAGGGGGCTGAACACTGAAGCTTTCTTT.

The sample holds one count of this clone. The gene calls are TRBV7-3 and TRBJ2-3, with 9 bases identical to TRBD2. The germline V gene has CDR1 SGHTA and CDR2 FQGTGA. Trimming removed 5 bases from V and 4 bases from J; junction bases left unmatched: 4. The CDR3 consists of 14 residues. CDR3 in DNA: TGTGCCAGCAGCCGCGGGGGGGGTTCAGATACGCAGTATTTT. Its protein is CASSRGGGSDTQYF.

CDR3 protein: CASSFEAGDEQFF. In DNA form, the CDR3 reads TGTGCCAGCAGCTTTGAAGCGGGAGATGAGCAGTTCTTC. The chain is built from TRBV11-3 and TRBJ2-1; TRBD2 agrees at 8 bases. CDR1 is SGHNT and CDR2 is YENEEA in the germline V gene. J gave up 8 bases and V 3 bases, and 3 bases lay outside the gene matches. This CDR3 comprises 13 residues.

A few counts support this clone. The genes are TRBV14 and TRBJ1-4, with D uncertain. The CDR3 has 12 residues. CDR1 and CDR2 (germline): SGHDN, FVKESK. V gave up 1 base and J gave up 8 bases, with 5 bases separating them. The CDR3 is CASSQGQEKLFF. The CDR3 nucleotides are TGTGCCAGCAGCCAAGGGCAGGAAAAACTGTTTTTT. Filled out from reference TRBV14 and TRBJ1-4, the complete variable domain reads EAGVTQFPSHSVIEKGQTVTLRCDPISGHDNLYWYRRVMGKEIKFLLHFVKESKQDESGMPNNRFLAERTGGTYSTLKVQPAELEDSGVYFCASSQGQEKLFFGSGTQLSVL.

The CDR3 sequence is CASSLDRGLVGELFF. For the CDR3, the DNA is TGTGCCAGCAGCTTAGACAGGGGGCTAGTCGGGGAGCTGTTTTTT. This sequence joins TRBV28 and TRBJ2-2, with 10 positions matching TRBD1. Trimming removed 6 bases from V and 7 bases from J; junction bases left unmatched: 8. The CDR3 runs to 15 residues. Germline CDR1 MDHEN, CDR2 SYDVKM.